This T cell receptor (beta chain) comes out of a study of T cells in Graves' hyperthyroidism and ophthalmopathy. Points from the study as a whole: Most clonotypes expanded in the thyroid (above 0.001) were also present in blood.

This clonotype was seen at least ten times. The antigen is not known. The CDR3 runs 14 residues. In germline, CDR1 is LNHDA, CDR2 SQIVND (reference sequence). V gave up 0 bases and J gave up 6 bases, with 9 bases separating them. Duration under 3 months, a NOSPECS grade of at least 4, and a Clinical Activity Score of at least 3 characterized the ophthalmopathy patients. TCR beta CDR3 regions were amplified from RNA. A set of HTBI primers served as the primers for a first-round RT-PCR of the TCR CDR3. TCRdb ran MiXCR on the multiplex PCR reads and lists one entry per CDR3 protein. The data contain about 270,000 distinct CDR3 sequences, approximately 25% of them singletons.

V gene TRBV19 combines with J gene TRBJ1-5; D is ambiguous. Material for sequencing was blood. The TCR comes from a woman aged 35 to 49 with Graves' ophthalmopathy. The CDR3 nucleotides read TGTGCCAGTAGTATAGACTTAACGCGTCAGCCCCAGCATTTT. It translates to CASSIDLTRQPQHF. The full variable domain, rest sourced from reference TRBV19 and TRBJ1-5, is DGGITQSPKYLFRKEGQNVTLSCEQNLNHDAMYWYRQDPGQGLRLIYYSQIVNDFQKGDIAEGYSVSREKKESFPLTVTSAQKNPTAFYLCASSIDLTRQPQHFGDGTRLSIL.